The clone carrying this TCR beta chain was recorded only once. Germline CDR1 is SGHTA and CDR2 is FQGTGA. Trimming stripped 2 bases from V and 5 bases from J, with 21 bases between. This CDR3 region has 18 residues. This record belongs to a study of blood T cell repertoires in COVID-19. In the original processing: Reference gene primer amplification gave nucleated cell count estimates. The repertoire was sequenced with immunoSEQ multiplex PCR; TCRdb's copy has only in-frame clones and lacks some. V, J and clone size were drawn from that table, and D and trimming were deduced from the DNA. The sample carries fewer than 200,000 clones, over 80% recorded once. Seattle-derived patients entered the study during active infection and were followed longitudinally.

The chain couples TRBV7-3 to TRBJ2-2, with D possibly TRBD2 on 5 matching bases. This receptor was obtained from a woman aged 70-85 years with COVID-19, enrolled during active disease. Material: peripheral blood. The CDR3 region has the DNA TGTGCCAGCAGCTTATGGCCCCCGGGGTCAGGTTGGACCGGGGAGCTGTTTTTT. Its translation is CASSLWPPGSGWTGELFF. Full variable domain (rest looked up from reference TRBV7-3 and TRBJ2-2): GAGVSQTPSNKVTEKGKYVELRCDPISGHTALYWYRQSLGQGPEFLIYFQGTGAADDSGLPNDRFFAVRPEGSVSTLKIQRTERGDSAVYLCASSLWPPGSGWTGELFFGEGSRLTVL.